Listed below are T cell receptor beta chains from one sample, sequenced in a study of blood T cell repertoires in COVID-19. The table came from immunoSEQ multiplex PCR; TCRdb's copy has only in-frame clones and leaves some out. The repertoire holds approximately 190,000 clones, with roughly 90% as singletons. The sequencing input was peripheral blood. These TCRs come from a woman aged 40 to 49 who had recovered from COVID-19. Both conserved end residues are part of each CDR3. Each record gives: V gene, clone size, J gene, D gene, CDR3 DNA, CDR3 protein. The D gene is left open where the match is weak. Expanded clones get a size class; other rows say once, few or many, or leave the size out.

>TRBV19|-|TRBJ1-2|TRBD1
TGTGCCAGTAGTATAGGCGCGGGACAGGGGGAAAACTATGGCTACACCTTC
CASSIGAGQGENYGYTF
>TRBV11-2|-|TRBJ1-3|-
TGTGCCAGCAGCTTAGAGTGGGGGCTAGACACCATATATTTT
CASSLEWGLDTIYF
>TRBV5-1|-|TRBJ1-2|TRBD1
TGCGCCAGCACTCCTCGTATGGGACAGGACTATGGCTACACCTTC
CASTPRMGQDYGYTF
>TRBV28|-|TRBJ1-3|TRBD1
TGTGCCAGCAGTTTAGGACAGGACGGAAACACCATATATTTT
CASSLGQDGNTIYF
>TRBV6-6|-|TRBJ1-4|-
TGTGCCAGCAGTTCTCCCGAAGGGAGTAATGAAAAACTGTTTTTT
CASSSPEGSNEKLFF
>TRBV7-2|-|TRBJ1-2|-
TGTGCCAGCAGCTCATTGGGGGCGGACTATGGCTACACCTTC
CASSSLGADYGYTF
>TRBV2|few|TRBJ1-5|-
TGTGCCAGCAGCGCGGAGTCGGGGAGCAATCAGCCCCAGCATTTT
CASSAESGSNQPQHF
>TRBV27|-|TRBJ2-7|TRBD1
TGTGCCAGCAGCCACGGGACAGGCCGGGGTTCCTACGAGCAGTACTTC
CASSHGTGRGSYEQYF
>TRBV28|-|TRBJ1-1|TRBD1
TGTGCCAGCAGGGGGACAGCAAACACTGAAGCTTTCTTT
CASRGTANTEAFF
>TRBV25-1|-|TRBJ1-6|-
TGTGCCAGCAGTGAATCTCTTGGCCGGCCACTTCGGGGGTTACCCCTCCACTTT
CASSESLGRPLRGLPLHF
>TRBV5-1|once|TRBJ2-5|TRBD1
TGCGCCAGCAGCTCGACAGGGGAAGAGACCCAGTACTTC
CASSSTGEETQYF
>TRBV27|-|TRBJ1-5|TRBD1
TGTGCCAGCAGTTTATCCGGACAGGGCAATCAGCCCCAGCATTTT
CASSLSGQGNQPQHF
>TRBV6-6|-|TRBJ2-7|-
TGTGCCAGCAGCCAATCCGACAGTTCCTACGAGCAGTACTTC
CASSQSDSSYEQYF
>TRBV5-1|-|TRBJ1-3|-
TGCGCCAGCAGATTAAATTGGGCCTCTGGAAACACCATATATTTT
CASRLNWASGNTIYF
>TRBV7-9|-|TRBJ1-5|-
TGTGCCAGCAGCTTGGGGCCCCGAGCGCCCCAGCATTTT
CASSLGPRAPQHF
>TRBV11-2|-|TRBJ2-7|TRBD2
TGTGCCAGCAGCTTTAGCGGGAGTGGCTCCTCCGAGCAGTACTTC
CASSFSGSGSSEQYF
>TRBV5-6|-|TRBJ1-3|-
TGTGCCAGCAGCTCGGGACATGATGGAAACACCATATATTTT
CASSSGHDGNTIYF
>TRBV3-1/TRBV3-2|-|TRBJ1-4|-
TGTGCCAGCAGCTCGGAGATCTTCAATGAAAAACTGTTTTTT
CASSSEIFNEKLFF
>TRBV2|-|TRBJ1-5|-
TGTGCCGAATCTAGGGGGTTGGGTCAGCCCCAGCATTTT
CAESRGLGQPQHF
>TRBV19|-|TRBJ1-6|-
TGTGCCAGTAGTGCCCAGGGCTATAATTCACCCCTCCACTTT
CASSAQGYNSPLHF
>TRBV6-2/TRBV6-3|-|TRBJ2-3|-
TGTGCCAGCAGCGAGGCCGGGACTGCGCAGTATTTT
CASSEAGTAQYF